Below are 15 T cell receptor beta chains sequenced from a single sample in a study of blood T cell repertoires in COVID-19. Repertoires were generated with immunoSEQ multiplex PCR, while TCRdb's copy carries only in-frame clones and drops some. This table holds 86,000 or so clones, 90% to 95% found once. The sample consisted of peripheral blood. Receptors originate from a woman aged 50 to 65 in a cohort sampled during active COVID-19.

The CDR3 sequence: CASSMATGNQPQHF. For the CDR3, the DNA is TGTGCCAGTAGTATGGCGACGGGGAATCAGCCCCAGCATTTT. The chain recombines TRBV19 with TRBJ1-5; D unclear. Trimming pared 3 bases from V and 4 bases from J, leaving 10 bases between. There are 14 residues in the CDR3. CDR1 and CDR2 (germline): LNHDA, SQIVND (reference sequence).

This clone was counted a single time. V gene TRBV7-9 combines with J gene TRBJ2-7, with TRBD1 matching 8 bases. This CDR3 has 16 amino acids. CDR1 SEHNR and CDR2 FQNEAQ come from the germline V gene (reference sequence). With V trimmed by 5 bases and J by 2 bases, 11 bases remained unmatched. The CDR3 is CASSPPGQGYPYEQYF. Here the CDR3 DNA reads TGTGCCAGCAGCCCGCCCGGACAGGGTTACCCCTACGAGCAGTACTTC.

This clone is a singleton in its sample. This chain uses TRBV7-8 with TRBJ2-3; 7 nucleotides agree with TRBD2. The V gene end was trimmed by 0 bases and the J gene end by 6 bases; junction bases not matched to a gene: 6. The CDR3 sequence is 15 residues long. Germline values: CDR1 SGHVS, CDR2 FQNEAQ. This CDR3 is CASSLAGGSGDTQYF. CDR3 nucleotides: TGTGCCAGCAGCTTAGCGGGCGGGAGTGGGGATACGCAGTATTTT.

CDR3 amino acids: CASSPGRGGGTQETQYF. The CDR3 nucleotides are TGTGCCAGCTCACCAGGGCGCGGGGGCGGGACGCAAGAGACCCAGTACTTC. The V and J genes are TRBV18 and TRBJ2-5; D possibly corresponds to TRBD2 (7 bases). The CDR3 runs to 17 residues. The V end was cut by 2 bases, the J end by 2 bases, with 18 bases between. Germline V gives CDR1 KGHSH, CDR2 LQKENI.

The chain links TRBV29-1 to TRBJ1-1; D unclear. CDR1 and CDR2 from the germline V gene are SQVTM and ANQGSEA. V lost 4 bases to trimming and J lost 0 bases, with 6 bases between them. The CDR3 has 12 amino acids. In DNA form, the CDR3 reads TGCAGCGTTGGTGGCCTGAACACTGAAGCTTTCTTT. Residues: CSVGGLNTEAFF. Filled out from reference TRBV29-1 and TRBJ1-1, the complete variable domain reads SAVISQKPSRDICQRGTSLTIQCQVDSQVTMMFWYRQQPGQSLTLIATANQGSEATYESGFVIDKFPISRPNLTFSTLTVSNMSPEDSSIYLCSVGGLNTEAFFGQGTRLTVV.

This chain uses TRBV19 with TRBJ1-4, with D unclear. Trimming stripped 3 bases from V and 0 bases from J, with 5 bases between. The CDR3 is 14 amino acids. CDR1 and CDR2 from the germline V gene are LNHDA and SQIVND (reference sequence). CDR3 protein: CASSMYATNEKLFF. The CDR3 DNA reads TGTGCCAGTAGTATGTATGCAACTAATGAAAAACTGTTTTTT. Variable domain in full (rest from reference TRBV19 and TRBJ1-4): DGGITQSPKYLFRKEGQNVTLSCEQNLNHDAMYWYRQDPGQGLRLIYYSQIVNDFQKGDIAEGYSVSREKKESFPLTVTSAQKNPTAFYLCASSMYATNEKLFFGSGTQLSVL.

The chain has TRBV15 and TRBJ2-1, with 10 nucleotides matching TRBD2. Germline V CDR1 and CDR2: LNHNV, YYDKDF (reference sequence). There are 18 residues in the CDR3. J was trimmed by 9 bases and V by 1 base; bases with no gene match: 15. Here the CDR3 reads CATSRGRPPSGRAAEQFF. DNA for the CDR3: TGTGCCACCAGCAGAGGGAGGCCCCCCAGCGGGAGGGCCGCTGAGCAGTTCTTC. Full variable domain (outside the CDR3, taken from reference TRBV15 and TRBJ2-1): DAMVIQNPRYQVTQFGKPVTLSCSQTLNHNVMYWYQQKSSQAPKLLFHYYDKDFNNEADTPDNFQSRRPNTSFCFLDIRSPGLGDTAMYLCATSRGRPPSGRAAEQFFGPGTRLTVL.

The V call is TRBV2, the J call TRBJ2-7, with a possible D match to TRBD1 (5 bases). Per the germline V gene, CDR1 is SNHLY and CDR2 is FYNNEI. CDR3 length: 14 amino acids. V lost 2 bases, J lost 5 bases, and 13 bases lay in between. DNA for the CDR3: TGTGCCAGCAGTGAATGGGGCAGCTTCCACGAGCAGTACTTC. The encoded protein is CASSEWGSFHEQYF.

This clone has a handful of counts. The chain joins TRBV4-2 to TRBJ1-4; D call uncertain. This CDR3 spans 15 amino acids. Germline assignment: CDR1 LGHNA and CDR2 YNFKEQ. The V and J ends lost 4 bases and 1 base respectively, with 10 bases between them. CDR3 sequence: CASSREGRTNEKLFF. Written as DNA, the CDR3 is TGTGCCAGCAGCCGAGAAGGGAGAACTAATGAAAAACTGTTTTTT.

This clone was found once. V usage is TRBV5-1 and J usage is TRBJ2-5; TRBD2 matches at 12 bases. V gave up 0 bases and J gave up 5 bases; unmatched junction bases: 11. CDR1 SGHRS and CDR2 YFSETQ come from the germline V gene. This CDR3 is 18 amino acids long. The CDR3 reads CASSLGRLAGAGVETQYF. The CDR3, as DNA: TGCGCCAGCAGCTTGGGAAGACTAGCGGGGGCCGGGGTGGAGACCCAGTACTTC.

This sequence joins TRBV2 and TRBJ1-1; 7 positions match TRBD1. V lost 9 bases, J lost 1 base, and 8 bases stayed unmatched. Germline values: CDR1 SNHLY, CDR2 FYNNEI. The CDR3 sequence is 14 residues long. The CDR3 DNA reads TGTGCCAGGGGGACAGCTACCGCGAACACTGAAGCTTTCTTT. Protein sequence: CARGTATANTEAFF.

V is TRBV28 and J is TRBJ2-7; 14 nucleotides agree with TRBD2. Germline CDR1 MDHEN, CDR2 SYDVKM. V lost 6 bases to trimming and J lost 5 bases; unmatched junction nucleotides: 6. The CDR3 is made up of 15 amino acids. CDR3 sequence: CASRPPTSGRDEQYF. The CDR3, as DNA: TGTGCCAGCAGACCCCCGACTAGCGGGAGGGACGAGCAGTACTTC.

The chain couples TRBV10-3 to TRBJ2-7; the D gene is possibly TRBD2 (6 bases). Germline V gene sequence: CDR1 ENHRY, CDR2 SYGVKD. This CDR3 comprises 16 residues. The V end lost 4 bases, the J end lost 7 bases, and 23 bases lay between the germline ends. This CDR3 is CAISGNRERIPWEQYF. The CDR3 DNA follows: TGTGCCATCAGTGGGAACCGGGAGAGGATACCCTGGGAGCAGTACTTC.

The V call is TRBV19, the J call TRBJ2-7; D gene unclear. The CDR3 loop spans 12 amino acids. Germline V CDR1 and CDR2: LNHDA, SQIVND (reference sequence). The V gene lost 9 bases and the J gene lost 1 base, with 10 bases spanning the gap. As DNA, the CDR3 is TGTGCCAGACGACACCGATCCTACGAGCAGTACTTC. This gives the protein CARRHRSYEQYF.

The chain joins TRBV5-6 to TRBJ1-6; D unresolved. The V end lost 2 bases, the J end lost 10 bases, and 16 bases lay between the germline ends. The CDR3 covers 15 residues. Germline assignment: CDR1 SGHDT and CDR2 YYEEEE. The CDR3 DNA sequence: TGTGCCAGCAGCTTATTGAGGCGGGGAGAGTCACCCCTCCACTTT. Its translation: CASSLLRRGESPLHF.